This T cell receptor (beta chain) was sequenced for a study of T-cell memory formation after mild COVID-19. General observations from the study: A second wave expanding day 15 to 37 was CD4+-biased; contracting clones were balanced.

Per the germline V gene, CDR1 is ENHRY and CDR2 is SYGVKD. V was pared by 3 bases and J by 7 bases, with 10 bases between. This CDR3 has 14 amino acids. TCRdb re-analysed the 5' RACE reads in MiXCR, keeping a single row per CDR3 protein. This table holds about 420,000 distinct CDR3 sequences, about a quarter found once. A remark on this clonotype: What it binds is not known.

Sequenced: PBMCs or a T cell subset sorted from them (not recorded which). This chain uses TRBV10-3 with TRBJ1-6; D not resolved. This TCR derives from an adult woman who had mild COVID-19 (a few samples of this study predate the infection). Cell type and time point are not known. This CDR3 is CAISDRDMNSPLHF. In DNA, the CDR3 is TGTGCCATCAGTGATCGAGACATGAATTCACCCCTCCACTTT.